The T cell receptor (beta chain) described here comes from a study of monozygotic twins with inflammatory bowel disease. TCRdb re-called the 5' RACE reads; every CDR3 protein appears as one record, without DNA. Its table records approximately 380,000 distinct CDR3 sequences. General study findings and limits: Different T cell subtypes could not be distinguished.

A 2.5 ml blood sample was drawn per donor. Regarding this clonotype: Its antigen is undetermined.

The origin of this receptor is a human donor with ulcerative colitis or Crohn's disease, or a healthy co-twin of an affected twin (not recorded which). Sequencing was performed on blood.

This CDR3 reads CASSYFGASGNTIYF. J is TRBJ1-3 and V is TRBV6-5; TCRdb selects TRBD1, and the lack of DNA leaves this call unchecked. CDR1 and CDR2 (germline): MNHEY, SVGAGI. The CDR3 has 15 amino acids.